This T cell receptor (beta chain) was retrieved from a study of T cells in Graves' hyperthyroidism and ophthalmopathy. TCR beta CDR3 region amplification was performed from RNA transcripts. First-round RT-PCR targeting the TCR CDR3 was performed with the HTBI primer set. Each CDR3 protein gets one entry after TCRdb re-called the multiplex PCR reads with MiXCR. The sample contains over 90,000 distinct CDR3 sequences, less than 55% of which appear only once. V dropped 2 bases and J dropped 2; count of bases not matched to a gene: 6. Germline loops: CDR1 DFQATT, CDR2 SNEGSKA (reference sequence). CDR3 length equals 15 residues.

The TCR was taken from a man aged 35 to 55 with Graves' hyperthyroidism. The rearrangement joins TRBV20-1 to TRBJ2-5; the match to TRBD1 covers 9 bases. The sequencing input was blood. The CDR3 DNA reads TGCAGTGCTAGAAGTTCACAGGGGGCTCAAGAGACCCAGTACTTC. The encoded protein is CSARSSQGAQETQYF.